This note documents a single TCR beta chain sequence. This CDR3 spans 15 amino acids. Germline V gene sequence: CDR1 SEHNR, CDR2 FQNEAQ (reference sequence). Losses at the gene ends were 7 bases for V and 3 bases for J; bases not matched to a gene: 8. Random hexamers primed reverse transcription of roughly 0.45 to 1 ug RNA. Amplification of TCR beta CDR3 across 54 Vbeta and 13 Jbeta was performed with immunoSEQ multiplex PCR. One entry per CDR3 protein results from TCRdb running MiXCR on the immunoSEQ multiplex PCR reads. Of 210,000 or so distinct CDR3 sequences listed, about 90% are singletons. The data belong to a study of CD8 T cells in Susac syndrome.

The receptor comes from a human donor with multiple sclerosis. This rearrangement joins TRBV7-9 to TRBJ2-3; 9 bases are shared with TRBD2. Sequences were obtained from CD8+ T cells from PBMCs. In nucleotides, the CDR3 is TGTGCCAGCACCCCCCCAGCGGGAGGTACAGATACGCAGTATTTT. This translates into CASTPPAGGTDTQYF.